This T cell receptor (beta chain) stems from a study of identical twins. The length of the CDR3 is 15 residues. Germline V CDR1 and CDR2: SEHNR, FQNEAQ (reference sequence). Trimming at V came to 5 bases and at J to 1 base, leaving 7 bases not matched to a gene. Findings of the study overall: Sequences that were beta out-of-frame showed weaker excess twin sharing. Within cord blood, abundant beta clonotypes carried fewer insertions, but memory repertoires showed no such trend.

MiXCR, applied by TCRdb to the 5' RACE reads, yields one record per CDR3 protein. The data contain roughly 500,000 distinct CDR3 sequences, about 20% of them singletons. Of note for this clonotype: Its cognate antigen is unknown.

These records were also assigned to another study, of T cells expressing NK-cell markers. That work contributes: All TCR beta repertoires analysed originated from sorted CD3+CD56+NKG2C+, CD3+CD56+NKG2C- and CD3+CD56-NKG2C+ T cells. Topping the CD3+CD56-NKG2C+ fraction as well were these clonotypes, in several donors.

J is TRBJ1-2 and V is TRBV7-9; 7 bases match TRBD1. The clonotype was recovered from a woman under 30 in good health. Sequencing was carried out using CD4+ T cells sorted from blood. The CDR3 sequence is CASSPQGQLNYGYTF. In DNA form, the CDR3 reads TGTGCCAGCAGCCCGCAGGGACAGCTTAACTATGGCTACACCTTC.